One and the same sample provided the 6 T cell receptor beta chains below, sequenced in a study of neoadjuvant anti-PD-1 for oral cavity cancer. Time point here: after neoadjuvant nivolumab, at surgical resection. Data came from immunoSEQ multiplex PCR; TCRdb stores just in-frame clones and leaves some out. The table records 7,000 to 9,500 clones, over 50% of them present only once. Sequencing used PBMCs, obtained after nivolumab (anti-PD-1) treatment. The source of these receptors is a person aged 35-79 years with oral cavity squamous cell carcinoma.

The V and J genes are TRBV9 and TRBJ2-2; D gene unclear. The ends were cut back, 0 bases at V and 5 bases at J, with 14 bases in the middle. Germline V gene data show CDR1 as SGDLS and CDR2 as YYNGEE. The CDR3 covers 16 residues. The CDR3 nucleotides read TGTGCCAGCAGCGTAGGGCTTTCCCAAGGGACCGGGGAGCTGTTTTTT. Its translation is CASSVGLSQGTGELFF.

This clone was counted only a few times. V usage is TRBV11-2 and J usage is TRBJ2-2; D not resolved. Germline CDR1 and CDR2: SGHAT and FQNNGV. This CDR3 spans 12 amino acids. The germline V and J ends were trimmed by 4 bases and 6 bases, with 6 bases remaining between them. This CDR3 reads CASSSYPGELFF. Here the CDR3 DNA reads TGTGCCAGCAGCTCGTACCCCGGGGAGCTGTTTTTT.

This chain connects TRBV5-1 to TRBJ2-3, with TRBD1 matching over 8 bases. The germline V gene encodes CDR1 SGHRS and CDR2 YFSETQ. This CDR3 is built from 15 residues. J gave up 5 bases and V 4 bases, and 9 bases lay outside the gene matches. DNA of the CDR3: TGCGCCAGCAGCCTGGACAGGGAAGATCAAGATACGCAGTATTTT. It yields the protein CASSLDREDQDTQYF.

This rearrangement joins TRBV7-9 to TRBJ1-5, with D unresolved. The length of the CDR3 is 12 residues. Looked up from germline, CDR1 is SEHNR and CDR2 is FQNEAQ (reference sequence). Trimming took off 1 base at V and 8 bases at J, with 6 bases between the two ends. CDR3 protein: CASSLGTEPQHF. The CDR3 DNA follows: TGTGCCAGCAGCTTAGGAACCGAGCCCCAGCATTTT. The complete variable domain, with remaining parts taken from reference TRBV7-9 and TRBJ1-5, reads DTGVSQNPRHKITKRGQNVTFRCDPISEHNRLYWYRQTLGQGPEFLTYFQNEAQLEKSRLLSDRFSAERPKGSFSTLEIQRTEQGDSAMYLCASSLGTEPQHFGDGTRLSIL.

This chain joins TRBV29-1 and TRBJ2-4, with D perhaps given as TRBD1 or TRBD2 (5 bases each). V was shortened by 5 bases and J by 7 bases, with 12 bases between the two germline ends. The CDR3 spans 12 residues. Germline CDR1 reads SQVTM; CDR2 reads ANQGSEA. DNA for the CDR3: TGCAGCGTTATGGGGGTTGGTAACATTCAGTACTTC. Residues: CSVMGVGNIQYF.

This clone showed up just a few times. The chain is built from TRBV6-1 and TRBJ1-1, with 7 bases matching TRBD1. J was trimmed by 5 bases and V by 1 base; bases with no gene match: 7. Germline assignment: CDR1 MNHNS and CDR2 SASEGT. The CDR3 sequence is 15 residues long. The CDR3 sequence: CASSEGIPGQTEAFF. DNA of the CDR3: TGTGCCAGCAGTGAAGGCATACCGGGACAGACTGAAGCTTTCTTT.